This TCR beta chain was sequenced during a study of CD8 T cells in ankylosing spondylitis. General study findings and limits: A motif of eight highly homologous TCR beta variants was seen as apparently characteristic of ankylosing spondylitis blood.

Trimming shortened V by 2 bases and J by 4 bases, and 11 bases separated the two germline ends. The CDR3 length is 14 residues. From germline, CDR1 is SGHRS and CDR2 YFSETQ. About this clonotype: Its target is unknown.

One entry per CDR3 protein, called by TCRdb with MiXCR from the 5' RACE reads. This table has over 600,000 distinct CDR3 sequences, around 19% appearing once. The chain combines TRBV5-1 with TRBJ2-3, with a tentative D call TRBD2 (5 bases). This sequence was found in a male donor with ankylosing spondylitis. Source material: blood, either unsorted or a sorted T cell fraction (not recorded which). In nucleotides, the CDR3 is TGCGCCAGCAGCTTAGGGCAGGAGGCAGATACGCAGTATTTT. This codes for CASSLGQEADTQYF.